The T cell receptor beta chain under discussion was sequenced for a study of PD-1 blockade in classical Hodgkin lymphoma. The protocol was immunoSEQ multiplex PCR, while the TCRdb copy is restricted to in-frame clones and leaves out a portion. The table lists around 19,000 clones, 70% to 85% of them singletons. All patients experienced relapse after autologous stem cell transplantation, and brentuximab vedotin exposure was variable. The TCR sequence derives from a human donor with classical Hodgkin lymphoma. Specimen: peripheral blood mononuclear cells (PBMCs), collected before the second cycle of nivolumab.

CDR3 DNA: TGCGCCAGCAGCTCTAAAATGGGCCAATTTGAGCAGTACTTC. This sequence encodes CASSSKMGQFEQYF. The chain has TRBV5-1 and TRBJ2-7; D gene unclear. Looked up from germline, CDR1 is SGHRS and CDR2 is YFSETQ. There are 14 residues in the CDR3. Trimming removed 3 bases at V and 7 bases at J, with 17 bases between.